This T cell receptor (beta chain) was observed in a study of blood T cells in healthy people across ages (dated by TCRdb to about 2015). Regarding the research as a whole: Template switching captured roughly one uniquely barcoded TCR beta cDNA molecule per two T cells in model experiments. Using deep sequencing normalized with unique cDNA molecular identifiers, the study measured how TCR beta repertoire diversity changes with age. The donors were divided into four age groups: young (average around 15 years), middle-aged (roughly 40), aged (about 62) and long-lived (82). To avoid experimental bias, donors of different ages were randomly spread across the sequencing lanes. For two donors (one aged 18 to 29 and one aged 80 or older), the study analyzed two additional independent replicas of 1 million unique cDNA reads from the same blood draw. Broad study findings and their caveats: There was a strong correlation between observed TCR beta diversity and the percentage of naive T cells measured by flow cytometry. Estimates of total diversity from one million sequenced T cells were regarded as lower bounds and underestimates. Because profiling used bulk unsorted PBMCs, naive and antigen-experienced compartments could not be compared conclusively. Compared with the aged group, the long-lived group had more naive CD4+ T cells, fewer expanded clones and increased TCR diversity, a pattern suggesting age selection. As age increased, observed TCR beta diversity per million T cells dropped in a roughly linear way, and a significant reduction was already evident by age 40. The CMV infection status of donors was not known, potentially confounding age-related changes in expanded clonotypes.

To prepare the library, 5' RACE was applied. Sequencer: Illumina HiSeq 2500. A second PCR of roughly 6 to 11 cycles was run with a J-beta primer mix and a sample-barcoded 5' primer. Each TCR beta cDNA molecule received a unique molecular identifier from a template-switch 5' adaptor carrying 12 random nucleotides. Each sample yielded at least 3 million CDR3-containing paired-end reads. First-strand cDNA was synthesized from all RNA with the Mint cDNA synthesis kit, primed by a TRBC-specific oligonucleotide. After uracil-DNA glycosylase treatment, a first 18-cycle PCR used universal primers M1SS and BC2_uni_R on all cDNA. Per the source publication's procedure: For normalization, 1 million high-quality reads were randomly selected from each sample, with every read carrying a distinct molecular identifier. Reads with shared molecular identifiers were discarded instead of being binned into consensus sequences. MiTCR, with a Q25 quality threshold and the strictest error-elimination algorithm, was used for CDR3 identification, clonotype clustering and error correction. Lower-bound total TCR beta diversity was estimated with a nonparametric unseen species model using Euler transformation. In TCRdb, the public reads were trimmed at Q25 with fastp and aligned with MiXCR, with productive beta chains retained. Rows merge per CDR3 protein into single entries with the most common DNA and genes. Clone size and V and J calls follow TCRdb, not the original study. This sample holds 1.5 million to 2 million distinct CDR3 sequences; approximately 28% were observed only once. Clones ranked in the top ten supply roughly 8.2% of the sample.

Concerning this clonotype: Its antigen remains undetermined. Base qualities are not provided; no much larger clone lies one nucleotide away.

The roughly 38 donors, aged about 6 to 95 years, were systemically healthy Caucasian individuals from Russia. Approximately 9.3 milliliters of peripheral blood were collected from each donor into EDTA-treated Vacutainer tubes. Ficoll-Paque density-gradient centrifugation was used to isolate PBMCs, with at least 6.5 million obtained per sample. Trizol reagent was used to extract total RNA from PBMCs, with at least 5 micrograms per sample. The percentages of naive CD45RAhigh/CD27high T cells were determined by flow cytometry on a PBMC aliquot from every donor. Taken from cysteine to phenylalanine, the CDR3 has 15 residues. Just the 45-base CDR3 DNA is kept, in frame starting at base 1. Per the germline V gene, MNHEY is the CDR1 and SVGEGT is the CDR2.

The sequencing input was blood. The TCR comes from a woman aged 25 to 45 in good health. This chain joins TRBV6-2 or TRBV6-3 to TRBJ2-1; the D gene is possibly TRBD1, with 5 bases matching. The J call may be in error: the DNA end matches TRBJ2-7 better. The CDR3 region reads CASSLTGVSYNEQYF. The nucleotide sequence is given as TGTGCCAGCAGTTTAACAGGAGTCTCCTACAATGAGCAGTACTTC.